This TCR beta chain emerged from a study of cytomegalovirus exposure and HLA in healthy donors. The primer mix had 60 Vbeta and 13 Jbeta primers. In the original workflow: Counted up in a later analysis, unique TCR beta chains came to 65 million to 80 million, with some 9.9 million shared. Here immunoSEQ multiplex PCR was the method, and the copy in TCRdb shows in-frame clones only, minus some. V, J and clone size were drawn from that table, and D and trimming were deduced from the DNA. The sample includes 110,000 or so clones, around four fifths of them seen just once. In regard to this clone: Its antigen is not known.

Study outcomes and limitations: Sequencing artifact likely explains a cluster of highly shared sequence variants. Later analysis suggested most CMV-associated TCR beta chains were HLA-restricted.

Deletions cut 4 bases from V and 4 bases from J, with 10 bases between. The CDR3 has 13 amino acids. Germline CDR1 is SNHLY and CDR2 is FYNNEI. This TCR came from a woman in her thirties or forties in good health and CMV-seropositive. Specimen: PBMCs. V gene TRBV2 combines with J gene TRBJ2-5; weak D call: TRBD1 (5 bases). CDR3 sequence (DNA): TGTGCCAGCAGTGGGCAGGGCGTAGAGACCCAGTACTTC. Its protein product is CASSGQGVETQYF.